The subject of this entry is one T cell receptor beta chain. Its antigen is not known. Mismatch with germline at one junction end may stem from a read error. CDR1 is SNHLY, CDR2 FYNNEI, per germline. The CDR3 is 14 amino acids. The TCR beta library used iRepertoire HTBI primers with Arm-PCR amplification of CDR3. TCRdb reanalysed the multiplex PCR reads using MiXCR and keeps one entry per CDR3 protein. The repertoire holds about 470,000 distinct CDR3 sequences, with around 14% as singletons. This sample was included in a study of regulatory T cells in long-lasting Graves disease. Study-level points and caveats: Results may be inaccurate due to the small sample size.

This sample's time point: newly diagnosed GD, antithyroid drugs for less than 3 months. PBMC RNA was the source of the TCR library. An endocrinology department in Xi'an, China, recruited the patients. The sample was also linked to a second study, of T cells in Graves' hyperthyroidism and ophthalmopathy. As that study records: RT-PCR in the first round (using the HTBI primer set) targeted the TCR CDR3. Blood also showed most of the thyroid clonotypes that were expanded above 0.001.

V gene TRBV2 combines with J gene TRBJ2-4; no clear D. The sequence derives from a woman aged 25 to 39 with Graves disease. The specimen was peripheral blood mononuclear cells (PBMCs), collected at new diagnosis, from a patient treated with antithyroid drugs. CDR3 sequence (DNA): TGTGCCAGCAGAGCGAATTTAGCCAAAAACATTCAGCACTTC. Translation gives CASRANLAKNIQHF. The variable domain in full, completed from reference TRBV2 and TRBJ2-4, reads EPEVTQTPSHQVTQMGQEVILRCVPISNHLYFYWYRQILGQKVEFLVSFYNNEISEKSEIFDDQFSVERPDGSNFTLKIRSTKLEDSAMYFCASRANLAKNIQHFGAGTRLSVL.